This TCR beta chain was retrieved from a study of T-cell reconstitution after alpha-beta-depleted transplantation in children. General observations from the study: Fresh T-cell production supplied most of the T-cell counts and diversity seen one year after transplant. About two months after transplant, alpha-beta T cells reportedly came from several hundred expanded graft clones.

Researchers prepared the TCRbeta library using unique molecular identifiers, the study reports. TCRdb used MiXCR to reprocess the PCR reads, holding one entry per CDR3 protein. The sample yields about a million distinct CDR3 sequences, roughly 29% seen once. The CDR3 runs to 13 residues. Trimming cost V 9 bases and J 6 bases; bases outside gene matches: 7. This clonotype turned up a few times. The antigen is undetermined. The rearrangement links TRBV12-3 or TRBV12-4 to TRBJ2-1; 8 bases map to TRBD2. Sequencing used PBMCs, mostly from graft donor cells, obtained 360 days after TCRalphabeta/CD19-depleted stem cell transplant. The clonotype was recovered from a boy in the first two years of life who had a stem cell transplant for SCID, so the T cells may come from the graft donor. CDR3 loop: CASSTSVLNEQFF. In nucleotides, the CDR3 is TGTGCCAGTTCGACTAGCGTCCTCAATGAGCAGTTCTTC.